Below, 15 T cell receptor beta chains from the same sample are listed, as sequenced in a study of Graves' ophthalmopathy and Graves' hyperthyroidism. The TCR beta CDR3 regions underwent amplification from RNA transcripts. First-round RT-PCR relied on HTBI primers, and a second-round multiplex PCR came next. TCRdb re-analysed the multiplex PCR reads in MiXCR, keeping a single row per CDR3 protein. In the table there are about 700,000 distinct CDR3 sequences, just over 40% of which are singletons. Sample: peripheral blood. The receptors here all came from an adult man with Graves' ophthalmopathy.

This clonotype occurred many times. The J gene is TRBJ2-7, the V gene TRBV7-8; 7 nucleotides agree with TRBD1. The CDR3 is made up of 14 amino acids. The junction had 11 bases not matched to a gene; V was cut back by 5 bases and J by 7 bases. Germline V gene data show CDR1 as SGHVS and CDR2 as FQNEAQ. The CDR3 here is CASSPRTGPTEQYF. Written as DNA, the CDR3 is TGTGCCAGCAGCCCTCGGACAGGACCTACTGAGCAGTACTTC.

The genes are TRBV7-9 and TRBJ1-5; possibly TRBD1 for D (5 bases). The V and J ends lost 5 bases and 4 bases respectively, with 12 bases between them. The length of the CDR3 is 14 residues. CDR1 and CDR2 from the germline V gene are SEHNR and FQNEAQ (reference sequence). The CDR3 sequence is CASSLRGENQPQHF. In nucleotides, the CDR3 is TGTGCCAGCAGCCTGCGGGGGGAGAATCAGCCCCAGCATTTT.

The table lists this clonotype with a few counts. The CDR3 region is CASSQDDSGGYGYTF. CDR3 nucleotides: TGTGCCAGCAGCCAAGATGACTCAGGGGGATATGGCTACACCTTC. The chain employs TRBV4-2 and TRBJ1-2, with 7 positions matching TRBD1. The germline V gene encodes CDR1 LGHNA and CDR2 YNFKEQ. There are 15 residues in the CDR3. J lost 5 bases, V lost 0 bases, and 6 bases had no gene match.

This clonotype was picked up many times. The chain combines TRBV20-1 with TRBJ2-7; TRBD1 matches at 10 bases. Per germline, CDR1 DFQATT and CDR2 SNEGSKA (reference sequence). V was pared by 6 bases and J by 4 bases, with 9 bases of the junction left unmatched. The CDR3 consists of 14 residues. Here the CDR3 reads CSASRTGGLYEQYF. For the CDR3, the DNA is TGCAGTGCGAGCCGGACAGGGGGTTTGTACGAGCAGTACTTC.

The CDR3 reads CSLGRELFF. CDR3 bases: TGCAGCTTAGGACGGGAGCTGTTTTTT. The chain couples TRBV29-1 to TRBJ2-2; D is uncertain. V shed 8 bases and J shed 9 bases, with 7 bases lying between them. Germline-derived CDR1 and CDR2 are SQVTM and ANQGSEA. The CDR3 is 9 amino acids.

This clonotype was found many times. The J gene is TRBJ1-1, the V gene TRBV25-1; D is unclear. Germline values: CDR1 MGHDK, CDR2 SYGVNS. This CDR3 has 13 residues. The V and J ends lost 4 bases and 2 bases respectively, with 8 bases between them. The CDR3: CASSARSNTEAFF. CDR3 nucleotides: TGTGCCAGCAGTGCCAGGAGCAACACTGAAGCTTTCTTT.

The chain couples TRBV2 to TRBJ2-3, with D possibly TRBD2 on 5 matching bases. The ends were cut back, 6 bases at V and 3 bases at J, with 10 bases in the middle. CDR1 is SNHLY, CDR2 FYNNEI, per germline. The CDR3 length is 13 residues. CDR3 nucleotides: TGTGCCAGCAGAACCACGGGGACAGATACGCAGTATTTT. Translated, it gives CASRTTGTDTQYF.

Notes on this clonotype: Just one base apart from a much larger clone, this may be a read error. V is TRBV2 and J is TRBJ1-3, with TRBD1 identical over 7 bases. This CDR3 is 16 amino acids long. Germline CDR1 and CDR2: SNHLY and FYNNEI. CDR3: CASSEGDSSSGNTTYF. CDR3 in DNA: TGTGCCAGCAGTGAAGGGGACAGCAGCTCTGGAAACACCACATATTTT.

This clonotype was seen at least ten times. The rearrangement uses TRBV7-9 and TRBJ1-4; no firm D call. The V gene lost 3 bases and the J gene lost 5 bases, with 4 bases spanning the gap. CDR1 is SEHNR and CDR2 is FQNEAQ in the germline V gene (reference sequence). This CDR3 contains 12 residues. CDR3 sequence: CASSLFNEKLFF. Here the CDR3 DNA reads TGTGCCAGCAGCTTGTTCAATGAAAAACTGTTTTTT. The variable domain in full, completed from reference TRBV7-9 and TRBJ1-4, reads DTGVSQNPRHKITKRGQNVTFRCDPISEHNRLYWYRQTLGQGPEFLTYFQNEAQLEKSRLLSDRFSAERPKGSFSTLEIQRTEQGDSAMYLCASSLFNEKLFFGSGTQLSVL.

The CDR3 loop is CASSQGQNTNYGYTF. The CDR3 DNA reads TGTGCCAGCAGTCAAGGGCAGAACACCAACTATGGCTACACCTTC. The rearrangement joins TRBV6-2 or TRBV6-3 to TRBJ1-2, with D uncertain. Trimming took off 5 bases at V and 2 bases at J, with 15 bases between the two ends. Germline V gene sequence: CDR1 MNHEY, CDR2 SVGEGT. CDR3 size: 15 residues.

This clonotype was seen ten or more times. CDR3 loop: CASSLRDIFNYGYTF. In nucleotides, the CDR3 is TGTGCCAGCAGCTTAAGGGACATATTTAACTATGGCTACACCTTC. The rearrangement links TRBV7-8 to TRBJ1-2; possible D gene TRBD1, 6 bases. The CDR3 has 15 residues. From germline, CDR1 is SGHVS and CDR2 FQNEAQ. The ends were cut back, 2 bases at V and 1 base at J, with 11 bases in the middle. Full variable domain (missing parts from reference TRBV7-8 and TRBJ1-2): GAGVSQSPRYKVAKRGQDVALRCDPISGHVSLFWYQQALGQGPEFLTYFQNEAQLDKSGLPSDRFFAERPEGSVSTLKIQRTQQEDSAVYLCASSLRDIFNYGYTFGSGTRLTVV.

This clonotype showed up just a few times. V usage is TRBV2 and J usage is TRBJ1-6; D is uncertain. Germline V lookup: CDR1 SNHLY, CDR2 FYNNEI. V lost 6 bases, J lost 4 bases, and 7 bases lay in between. There are 13 residues in the CDR3. The CDR3 is CASRGGYNSPLHF. CDR3 DNA sequence: TGTGCCAGCAGAGGTGGTTATAATTCACCCCTCCACTTT.

The chain recombines TRBV12-3 or TRBV12-4 with TRBJ2-2, with 9 bases lining up with TRBD1. The CDR3 covers 16 residues. J lost 6 bases, V lost 10 bases, and 15 bases had no gene match. The CDR3 bases are TGTGCCACCGCAGATCACAGGGGGCCGCACCCCGGGGAGCTGTTTTTT. Its translation is CATADHRGPHPGELFF.

Turning to this clonotype: A read error may explain this, as a much larger clone is one base away. The chain is built from TRBV7-6 and TRBJ2-2; D uncertain. CDR3 length: 11 residues. Per germline, CDR1 SGHVS and CDR2 FNYEAQ. CDR3 sequence reads: CAGSSDGELFF. The CDR3 nucleotides are TGTGCCGGCAGCTCAGACGGGGAGCTGTTTTTT. Supplemented by reference TRBV7-6 and TRBJ2-2, the full variable domain reads GAGVSQSPRYKVTKRGQDVALRCDPISGHVSLYWYRQALGQGPEFLTYFNYEAQQDKSGLPNDRFSAERPEGSISTLTIQRTEQRDSAMYRCAGSSDGELFFGEGSRLTVL.

This clonotype was counted between two and nine times. A junction end diverges from the germline sequence, so it may reflect a read error. The chain carries TRBV10-3 and TRBJ1-5; D remains ambiguous. The CDR3 extends over 17 amino acids. CDR1 is ENHRY, CDR2 SYGVKD, per germline. The CDR3: CASSVRTFEGLNQPQHF. In nucleotides, the CDR3 is TGTGCCAGCAGTGTAAGGACTTTTGAGGGATTAAATCAGCCCCAGCATTTT.